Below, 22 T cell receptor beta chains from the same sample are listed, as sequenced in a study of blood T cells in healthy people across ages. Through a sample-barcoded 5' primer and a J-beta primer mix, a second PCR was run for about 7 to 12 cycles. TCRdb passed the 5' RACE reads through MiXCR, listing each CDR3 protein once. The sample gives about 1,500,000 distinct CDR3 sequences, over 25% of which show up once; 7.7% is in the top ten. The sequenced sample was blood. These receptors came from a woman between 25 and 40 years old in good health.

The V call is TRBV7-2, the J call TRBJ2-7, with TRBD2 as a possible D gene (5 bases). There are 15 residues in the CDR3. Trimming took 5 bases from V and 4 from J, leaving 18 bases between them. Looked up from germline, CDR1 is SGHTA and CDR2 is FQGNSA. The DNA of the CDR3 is TGTGCCAGCAGCCCGGGCGGGCGGCTACCTTACGAGCAGTACTTC. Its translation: CASSPGGRLPYEQYF.

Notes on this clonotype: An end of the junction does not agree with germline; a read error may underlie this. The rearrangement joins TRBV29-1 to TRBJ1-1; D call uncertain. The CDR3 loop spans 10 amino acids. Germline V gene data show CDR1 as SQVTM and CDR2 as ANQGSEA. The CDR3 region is CGVASIEAFF. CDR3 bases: TGCGGCGTCGCAAGCATTGAAGCTTTCTTT.

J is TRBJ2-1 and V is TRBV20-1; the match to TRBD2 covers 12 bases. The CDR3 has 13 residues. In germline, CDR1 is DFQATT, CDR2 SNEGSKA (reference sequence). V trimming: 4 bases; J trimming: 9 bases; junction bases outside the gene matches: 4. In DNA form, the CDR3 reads TGCAGTGCTAAACTAGCGGGAGGTGTTGAGCAGTTCTTC. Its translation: CSAKLAGGVEQFF.

CDR3 DNA: TGTGCCAGCAGTGGAAGGGACAGGGGAGGGAATGAGCAGTTCTTC. This encodes CASSGRDRGGNEQFF. The chain is built from TRBV2 and TRBJ2-1, with TRBD1 identical over 10 bases. CDR3 length equals 15 residues. V was pared by 4 bases and J by 7 bases, with 7 bases of the junction left unmatched. Per the germline V gene, CDR1 is SNHLY and CDR2 is FYNNEI.

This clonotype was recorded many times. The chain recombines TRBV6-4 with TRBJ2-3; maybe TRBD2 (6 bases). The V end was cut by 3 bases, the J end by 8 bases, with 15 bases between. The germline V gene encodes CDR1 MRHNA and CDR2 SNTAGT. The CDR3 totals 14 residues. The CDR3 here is CASSEGTEGGTQYF. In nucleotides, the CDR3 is TGTGCCAGCAGTGAGGGGACGGAGGGAGGTACGCAGTATTTT.

This CDR3 reads CASSRLRWTGGMSTDTQYF. CDR3 DNA sequence: TGCGCCAGCAGTCGACTTAGGTGGACAGGGGGAATGAGCACAGATACGCAGTATTTT. This chain uses TRBV10-2 with TRBJ2-3; 10 bases are a match to TRBD1. The germline CDR1 and CDR2 sequences are WSHSY and SAAADI. V lost 5 bases to trimming and J lost 0 bases; unmatched junction nucleotides: 14. The CDR3 consists of 19 residues.

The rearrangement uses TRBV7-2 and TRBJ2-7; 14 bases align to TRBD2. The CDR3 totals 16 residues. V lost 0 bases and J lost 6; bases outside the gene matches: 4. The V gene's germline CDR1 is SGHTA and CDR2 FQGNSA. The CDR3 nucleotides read TGTGCCAGCAGCTTAGCCCCCGGGACTAGCGGGAGCGAGCAGTACTTC. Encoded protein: CASSLAPGTSGSEQYF.

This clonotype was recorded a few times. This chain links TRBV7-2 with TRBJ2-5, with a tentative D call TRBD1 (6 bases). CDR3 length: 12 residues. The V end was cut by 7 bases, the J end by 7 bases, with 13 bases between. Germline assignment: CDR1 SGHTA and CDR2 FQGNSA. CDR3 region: CASTAETGTQYF. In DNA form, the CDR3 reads TGTGCCAGCACGGCGGAGACAGGGACCCAGTACTTC.

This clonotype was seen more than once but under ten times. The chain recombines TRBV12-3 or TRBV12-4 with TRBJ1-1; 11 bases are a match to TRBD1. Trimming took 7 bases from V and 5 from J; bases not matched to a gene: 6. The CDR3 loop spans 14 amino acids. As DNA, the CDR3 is TGTGCCAGCACCCGGACAGGGGGCAGGACTGAAGCTTTCTTT. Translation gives CASTRTGGRTEAFF.

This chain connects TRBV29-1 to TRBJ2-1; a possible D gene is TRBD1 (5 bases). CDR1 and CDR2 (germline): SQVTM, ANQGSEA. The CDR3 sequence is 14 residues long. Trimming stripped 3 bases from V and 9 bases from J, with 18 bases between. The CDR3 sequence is CSVDGAGRQVEQFF. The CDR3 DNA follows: TGCAGCGTTGATGGGGCAGGCCGGCAAGTTGAGCAGTTCTTC.

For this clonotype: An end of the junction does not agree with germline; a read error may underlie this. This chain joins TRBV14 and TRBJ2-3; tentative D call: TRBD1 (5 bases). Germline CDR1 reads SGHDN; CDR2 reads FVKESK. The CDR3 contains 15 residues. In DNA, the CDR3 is TGTGCCAGCAGCCAAGGACAGCCACACACAGATACCCAGTATTTT. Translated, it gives CASSQGQPHTDTQYF.

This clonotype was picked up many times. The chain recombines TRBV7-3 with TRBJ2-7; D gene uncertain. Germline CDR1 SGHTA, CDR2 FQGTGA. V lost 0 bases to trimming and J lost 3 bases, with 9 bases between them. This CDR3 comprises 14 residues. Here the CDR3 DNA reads TGTGCCAGCAGCTTAACTCGCCAGAGCTACGAGCAGTACTTC. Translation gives CASSLTRQSYEQYF.

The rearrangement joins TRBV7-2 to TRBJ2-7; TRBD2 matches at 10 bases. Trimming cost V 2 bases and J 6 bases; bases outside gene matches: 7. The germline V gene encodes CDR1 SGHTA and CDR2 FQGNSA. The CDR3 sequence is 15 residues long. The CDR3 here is CASSLWASGGLEQYF. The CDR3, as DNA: TGTGCCAGCAGCTTATGGGCTAGCGGGGGTCTCGAGCAGTACTTC.

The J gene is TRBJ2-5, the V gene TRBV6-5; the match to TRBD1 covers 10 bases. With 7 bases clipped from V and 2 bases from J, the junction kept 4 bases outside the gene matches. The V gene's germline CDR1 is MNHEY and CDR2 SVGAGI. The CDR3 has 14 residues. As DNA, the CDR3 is TGTGCCAGCACTCGACAGGGGGCTCAAGAGACCCAGTACTTC. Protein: CASTRQGAQETQYF.

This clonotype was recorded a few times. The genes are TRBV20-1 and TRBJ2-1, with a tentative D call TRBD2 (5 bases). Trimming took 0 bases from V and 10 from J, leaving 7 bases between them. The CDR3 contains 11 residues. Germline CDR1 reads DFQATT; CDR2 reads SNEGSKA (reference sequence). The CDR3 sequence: CSARDEREQFF. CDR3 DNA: TGCAGTGCTAGAGACGAGCGGGAGCAGTTCTTC.

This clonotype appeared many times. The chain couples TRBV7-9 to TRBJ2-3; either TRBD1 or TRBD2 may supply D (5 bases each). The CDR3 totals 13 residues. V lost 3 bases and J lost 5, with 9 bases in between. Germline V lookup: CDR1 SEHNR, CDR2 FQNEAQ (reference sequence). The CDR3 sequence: CASSFLGGDTQYF. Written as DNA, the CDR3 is TGTGCCAGCAGCTTTCTTGGGGGAGATACGCAGTATTTT.

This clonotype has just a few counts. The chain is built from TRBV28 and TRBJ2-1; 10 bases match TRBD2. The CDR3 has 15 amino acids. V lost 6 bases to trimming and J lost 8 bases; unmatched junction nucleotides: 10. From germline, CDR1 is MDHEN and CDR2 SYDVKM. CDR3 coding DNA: TGTGCCAGCAGGAGAGGGGGACTAGCGTTCTATGAGCAGTTCTTC. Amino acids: CASRRGGLAFYEQFF.

The CDR3 bases are TGTGCCAGCAGTCCTGACTCAAGCCCGAACACAGATACGCAGTATTTT. Translating gives CASSPDSSPNTDTQYF. The V and J genes are TRBV12-3 or TRBV12-4 and TRBJ2-3; unclear D gene. This CDR3 spans 16 amino acids. Trimming removed 5 bases from V and 2 bases from J, with 17 bases in between.

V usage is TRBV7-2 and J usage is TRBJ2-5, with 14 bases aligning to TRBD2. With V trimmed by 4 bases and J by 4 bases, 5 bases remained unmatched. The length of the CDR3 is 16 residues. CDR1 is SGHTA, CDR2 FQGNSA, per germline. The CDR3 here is CASSSGGLAGGETQYF. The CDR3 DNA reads TGTGCCAGCAGCTCCGGAGGACTAGCGGGAGGAGAGACCCAGTACTTC. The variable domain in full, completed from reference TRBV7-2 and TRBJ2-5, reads GAGVSQSPSNKVTEKGKDVELRCDPISGHTALYWYRQSLGQGLEFLIYFQGNSAPDKSGLPSDRFSAERTGGSVSTLTIQRTQQEDSAVYLCASSSGGLAGGETQYFGPGTRLLVL.

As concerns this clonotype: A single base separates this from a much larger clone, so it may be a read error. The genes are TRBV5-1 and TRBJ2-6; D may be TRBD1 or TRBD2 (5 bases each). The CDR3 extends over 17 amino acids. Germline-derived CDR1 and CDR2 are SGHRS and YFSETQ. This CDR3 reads CASSSGGGGSGANVRTF. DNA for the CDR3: TGCGCCAGCAGCTCAGGTGGAGGAGGCTCTGGGGCCAACGTCCGGACTTTC.

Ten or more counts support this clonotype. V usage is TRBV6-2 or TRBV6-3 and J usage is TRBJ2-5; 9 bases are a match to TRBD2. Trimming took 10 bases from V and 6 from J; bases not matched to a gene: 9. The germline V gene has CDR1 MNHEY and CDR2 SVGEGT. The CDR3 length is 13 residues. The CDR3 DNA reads TGTGCCATCCAAGCCGGGACTAGCCAGACCCAGTACTTC. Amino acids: CAIQAGTSQTQYF.

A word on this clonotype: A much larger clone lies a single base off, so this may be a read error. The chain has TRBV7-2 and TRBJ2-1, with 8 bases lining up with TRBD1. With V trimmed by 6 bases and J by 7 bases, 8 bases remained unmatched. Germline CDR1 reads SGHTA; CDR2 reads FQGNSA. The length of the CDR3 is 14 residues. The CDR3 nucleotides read TGTGCCAGCAGGACAGGGGCTAGCGAAAATGAGCAGTTCTTC. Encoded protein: CASRTGASENEQFF.